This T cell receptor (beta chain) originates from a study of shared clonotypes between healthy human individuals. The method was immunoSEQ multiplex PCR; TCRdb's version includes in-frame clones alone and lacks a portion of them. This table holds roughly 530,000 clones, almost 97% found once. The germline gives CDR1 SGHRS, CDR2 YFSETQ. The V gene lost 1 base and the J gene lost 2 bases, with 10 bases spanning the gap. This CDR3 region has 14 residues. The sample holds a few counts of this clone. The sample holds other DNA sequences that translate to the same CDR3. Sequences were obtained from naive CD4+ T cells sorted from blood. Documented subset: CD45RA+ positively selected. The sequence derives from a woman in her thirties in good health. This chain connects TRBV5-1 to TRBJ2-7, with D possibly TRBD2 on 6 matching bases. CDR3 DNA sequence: TGCGCCAGCAGCTTGACGGGAGAGGCCTACGAGCAGTACTTC. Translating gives CASSLTGEAYEQYF.